Below, 14 T cell receptor beta chains from the same sample are listed, as sequenced in a study of blood T cell repertoires in COVID-19. Only in-frame clones appear in the TCRdb table, and some are missing; sequencing was by immunoSEQ multiplex PCR. Of 140,000 or so clones listed, about four fifths are singletons. The sample consisted of peripheral blood. The source of these receptors is an older man who had recovered from COVID-19.

The V gene is TRBV10-3, the J gene TRBJ2-7; 14 positions match TRBD2. Unmatched junction bases numbered 4, after V lost 6 bases and J lost 6 bases. The CDR3 is made up of 14 amino acids. CDR1 and CDR2 (germline): ENHRY, SYGVKD. This CDR3 reads CAIRGLAGGGEQYF. CDR3 nucleotide sequence: TGTGCCATCAGAGGACTAGCGGGAGGAGGCGAGCAGTACTTC.

This clone was observed many times. V is TRBV6-4 and J is TRBJ2-3; 11 bases match TRBD1. CDR1 is MRHNA, CDR2 SNTAGT, per germline. This CDR3 region has 15 residues. J lost 4 bases, V lost 0 bases, and 0 bases had no gene match. The CDR3 DNA reads TGTGCCAGCAGTGACTCGGGACAGGGGGCAGATACGCAGTATTTT. This gives the protein CASSDSGQGADTQYF.

The chain uses TRBV4-1 and TRBJ2-2; 14 bases line up with TRBD2. V shed 3 bases and J 8 bases; nucleotides not matched to a gene: 2. Germline V CDR1 and CDR2: MGHRA, YSYEKL. The CDR3 loop spans 15 amino acids. The CDR3 region is CASSQTSGRAGELFF. CDR3 nucleotide sequence: TGCGCCAGCAGCCAGACTAGCGGGAGGGCAGGGGAGCTGTTTTTT.

The gene calls are TRBV27 and TRBJ2-1; TRBD2 aligns across 10 bases. CDR3 length: 15 amino acids. Germline CDR1 reads MNHEY; CDR2 reads SMNVEV (reference sequence). V gave up 5 bases and J gave up 9 bases; unmatched junction bases: 10. The CDR3, as DNA: TGTGCCAGCAGTCCCTATAGCGGGAGGCGTGGTGAGCAGTTCTTC. Translated: CASSPYSGRRGEQFF.

The sample holds a few counts of this clone. The chain uses TRBV18 and TRBJ1-1; D is ambiguous. V lost 0 bases to trimming and J lost 7 bases, with 9 bases between them. Per germline, CDR1 KGHSH and CDR2 LQKENI. This CDR3 spans 13 amino acids. DNA for the CDR3: TGTGCCAGCTCACCACCCGGTTCGAGTGAAGCTTTCTTT. It translates to CASSPPGSSEAFF.

This clone was observed once. V is TRBV11-2 and J is TRBJ2-2, with 9 nucleotides matching TRBD1. After removal of 2 bases from V and 7 bases from J, the junction contained 2 bases not matched to a gene. Per germline, CDR1 SGHAT and CDR2 FQNNGV. The CDR3 extends over 14 amino acids. The CDR3 spells CASSLTGGGGELFF. The CDR3 region has the DNA TGTGCCAGCAGCTTAACAGGGGGCGGCGGGGAGCTGTTTTTT.

This clone was detected a few times. Here the CDR3 reads CASSPGGAGGPETGELFF. CDR3 nucleotides: TGCGCCAGCAGCCCCGGGGGAGCGGGAGGGCCAGAAACCGGGGAGCTGTTTTTT. The chain combines TRBV5-1 with TRBJ2-2; TRBD2 aligns across 10 bases. V trimming: 4 bases; J trimming: 5 bases; junction bases outside the gene matches: 14. The CDR3 is 18 residues long. CDR1 is SGHRS and CDR2 is YFSETQ in the germline V gene.

The CDR3 bases are TGCGCCAGCAGCACGGGGGGGCCAGATACGCAGTATTTT. As protein: CASSTGGPDTQYF. This sequence joins TRBV5-1 and TRBJ2-3; 8 bases fit TRBD2. This CDR3 contains 13 residues. CDR1 SGHRS and CDR2 YFSETQ come from the germline V gene. V lost 4 bases and J lost 4; bases outside the gene matches: 2.

The rearrangement links TRBV7-9 to TRBJ2-7; D not certain. V was clipped by 2 bases and J by 4 bases, with 3 bases between them. Looked up from germline, CDR1 is SEHNR and CDR2 is FQNEAQ (reference sequence). The length of the CDR3 is 11 residues. This CDR3 is CASSLSYEQYF. CDR3 nucleotides: TGTGCCAGCAGCTTATCATACGAGCAGTACTTC.

This chain connects TRBV30 to TRBJ1-6, with D perhaps TRBD1 (5 bases). The CDR3 contains 14 residues. Germline V gene sequence: CDR1 GTSNPN, CDR2 SVGIG (reference sequence). V was shortened by 0 bases and J by 8 bases, with 11 bases between the two germline ends. CDR3 protein: CAWSVVGRHSPLHF. The DNA of the CDR3 is TGTGCCTGGAGTGTCGTGGGGCGTCATTCACCCCTCCACTTT.

V is TRBV7-9 and J is TRBJ2-7; 8 positions match TRBD1. Trimming at V came to 5 bases and at J to 3 bases, leaving 12 bases not matched to a gene. Germline V gives CDR1 SEHNR, CDR2 FQNEAQ (reference sequence). This CDR3 spans 16 amino acids. The CDR3 bases are TGTGCCAGCAGCCCCACTCCCGGGACAGGAATCTACGAGCAGTACTTC. It translates to CASSPTPGTGIYEQYF.

The gene calls are TRBV5-1 and TRBJ2-5, with D unclear. V was pared by 0 bases and J by 4 bases, with 13 bases between. Germline V gives CDR1 SGHRS, CDR2 YFSETQ. This CDR3 is 15 amino acids long. In DNA form, the CDR3 reads TGCGCCAGCAGCTTGGCCGGCAGGCAAGCAGAGACCCAGTACTTC. Translated, it gives CASSLAGRQAETQYF. The entire variable domain, with the rest obtained from reference TRBV5-1 and TRBJ2-5, is as follows: KAGVTQTPRYLIKTRGQQVTLSCSPISGHRSVSWYQQTPGQGLQFLFEYFSETQRNKGNFPGRFSGRQFSNSRSEMNVSTLELGDSALYLCASSLAGRQAETQYFGPGTRLLVL.

The V gene is TRBV2, the J gene TRBJ1-1; TRBD1 is a possible D gene (5 bases). The CDR3 consists of 13 residues. V was shortened by 0 bases and J by 7 bases, with 9 bases between the two germline ends. Per germline, CDR1 SNHLY and CDR2 FYNNEI. The CDR3 DNA is TGTGCCAGCAGTGAAGCGCTTCAGGGTGAAGCTTTCTTT. Translation gives CASSEALQGEAFF. Full variable domain (remainder filled in from reference TRBV2 and TRBJ1-1): EPEVTQTPSHQVTQMGQEVILRCVPISNHLYFYWYRQILGQKVEFLVSFYNNEISEKSEIFDDQFSVERPDGSNFTLKIRSTKLEDSAMYFCASSEALQGEAFFGQGTRLTVV.

V is TRBV7-3 and J is TRBJ2-3, with D uncertain. This CDR3 is built from 14 residues. The ends were cut back, 3 bases at V and 2 bases at J, with 9 bases in the middle. Germline CDR1 reads SGHTA; CDR2 reads FQGTGA. In DNA, the CDR3 is TGTGCCAGCAGCTTTTCGCGGCACACAGATACGCAGTATTTT. This gives the protein CASSFSRHTDTQYF.